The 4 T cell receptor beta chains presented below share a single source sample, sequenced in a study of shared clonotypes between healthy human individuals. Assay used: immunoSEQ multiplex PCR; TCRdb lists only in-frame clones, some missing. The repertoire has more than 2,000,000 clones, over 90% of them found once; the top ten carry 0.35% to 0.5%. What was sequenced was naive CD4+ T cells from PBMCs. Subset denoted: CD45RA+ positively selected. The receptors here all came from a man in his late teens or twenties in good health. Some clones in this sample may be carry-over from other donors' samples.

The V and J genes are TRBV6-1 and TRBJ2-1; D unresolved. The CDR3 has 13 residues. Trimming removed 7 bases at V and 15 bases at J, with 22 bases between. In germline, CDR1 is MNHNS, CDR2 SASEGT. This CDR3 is CASKCARRPTRFF. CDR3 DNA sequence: TGTGCCAGCAAGTGTGCCCGTAGACCGACCCGGTTCTTC.

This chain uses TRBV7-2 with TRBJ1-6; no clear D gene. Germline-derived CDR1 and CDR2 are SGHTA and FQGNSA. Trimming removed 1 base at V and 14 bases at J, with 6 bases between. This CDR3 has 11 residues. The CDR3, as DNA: TGTGCCAGCAGCTTAGGAGGGTCCCTCCACTTT. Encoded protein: CASSLGGSLHF.

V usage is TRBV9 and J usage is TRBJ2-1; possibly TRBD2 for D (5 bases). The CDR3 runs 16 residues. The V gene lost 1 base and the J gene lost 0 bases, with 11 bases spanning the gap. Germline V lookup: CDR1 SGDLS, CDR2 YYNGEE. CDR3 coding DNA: TGTGCCAGCAGCGTAAATAGCGTCAGCTCCTACAATGAGCAGTTCTTC. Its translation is CASSVNSVSSYNEQFF. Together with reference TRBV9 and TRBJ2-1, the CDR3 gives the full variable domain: DSGVTQTPKHLITATGQRVTLRCSPRSGDLSVYWYQQSLDQGLQFLIQYYNGEERAKGNILERFSAQQFPDLHSELNLSSLELGDSALYFCASSVNSVSSYNEQFFGPGTRLTVL.

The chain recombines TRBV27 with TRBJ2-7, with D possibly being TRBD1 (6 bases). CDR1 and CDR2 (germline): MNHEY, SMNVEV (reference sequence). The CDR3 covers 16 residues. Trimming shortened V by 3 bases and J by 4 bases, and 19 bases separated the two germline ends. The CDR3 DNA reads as TGTGCCAGCAGTTTGTGGACAGCCACGGGATATTACGAGCAGTACTTC. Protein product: CASSLWTATGYYEQYF.